A single sample gave rise to the 16 T cell receptor beta chains below, sequenced in a study of neurological immune-mediated disorders. Indicated time point: longitudinal time-point 2. TCRdb recomputed calls from the 5' RACE reads with MiXCR, one row per CDR3 protein. The data show 81,000 or so distinct CDR3 sequences, with roughly 13% seen just once and roughly 5% held by the top ten. The sequencing sample was made of PBMCs. The receptors here all came from a female donor with HTLV-1-associated myelopathy (HAM/TSP).

This clonotype appeared many times. The V and J genes are TRBV27 and TRBJ1-2, with TRBD1 matching over 9 bases. Looked up from germline, CDR1 is MNHEY and CDR2 is SMNVEV (reference sequence). Germline trimming cut 7 bases from V and 2 bases from J; bases unmatched to any gene: 11. The CDR3 runs to 16 residues. The CDR3 DNA is TGTGCCAGCACCTCACTTTGGACAGGGGCGAACTATGGCTACACCTTC. It is translated as CASTSLWTGANYGYTF.

In its sample, this clonotype was seen many times. CDR3 DNA sequence: TGTGCCAGCAGTTTAGAAGAAGGCACTGAAGCTTTCTTT. Translated, it gives CASSLEEGTEAFF. The chain links TRBV12-3 or TRBV12-4 to TRBJ1-1, with D unresolved. The V end was cut by 1 base, the J end by 4 bases, with 7 bases between. This CDR3 contains 13 residues.

The gene calls are TRBV6-5 and TRBJ2-1, with 10 bases identical to TRBD1. The CDR3 spans 15 residues. V lost 6 bases and J lost 3; bases outside the gene matches: 5. Germline lookup yields CDR1 MNHEY and CDR2 SVGAGI. CDR3 bases: TGTGCCAGCAGCCGGGACAGGGGCGGCTACAATGAGCAGTTCTTC. Its translation is CASSRDRGGYNEQFF.

This clonotype was counted at least ten times. The V and J genes are TRBV11-3 and TRBJ2-7; D is tentatively TRBD1 or TRBD2 (5 bases each). This CDR3 contains 12 residues. V gave up 5 bases and J gave up 6 bases, with 11 bases separating them. Germline assignment: CDR1 SGHNT and CDR2 YENEEA. The CDR3 sequence is CASSRDGGEQYF. The CDR3 DNA sequence: TGTGCCAGCAGCCGGGACGGCGGCGAGCAGTACTTC.

This clonotype showed up many times. The rearrangement uses TRBV28 and TRBJ2-7; TRBD1 agrees at 9 bases. Germline trimming cut 5 bases from V and 2 bases from J; bases unmatched to any gene: 7. Germline V CDR1 and CDR2: MDHEN, SYDVKM. There are 15 residues in the CDR3. The CDR3 DNA sequence: TGTGCCAGCAGTATCGGGACAGGGTCCCCCTACGAGCAGTACTTC. Residues: CASSIGTGSPYEQYF. Drawing the rest from reference TRBV28 and TRBJ2-7, the complete variable domain is DVKVTQSSRYLVKRTGEKVFLECVQDMDHENMFWYRQDPGLGLRLIYFSYDVKMKEKGDIPEGYSVSREKKERFSLILESASTNQTSMYLCASSIGTGSPYEQYFGPGTRLTVT.

This clonotype was observed at least ten times. This rearrangement joins TRBV20-1 to TRBJ2-3; D is perhaps TRBD2 (5 bases). Germline values: CDR1 DFQATT, CDR2 SNEGSKA (reference sequence). The germline V and J ends were trimmed by 3 bases and 0 bases, with 7 bases remaining between them. The CDR3 is 13 residues long. CDR3 nucleotide sequence: TGCAGTGCTAGCGGGGAAAGCACAGATACGCAGTATTTT. It encodes CSASGESTDTQYF.

This clonotype was picked up many times. The rearrangement uses TRBV20-1 and TRBJ2-7; D might be TRBD1 or TRBD2, each matching 7 bases. This CDR3 comprises 14 residues. Between the trimmed V and J ends, which lost 5 bases and 1 base, there was a span of 15 bases. Germline CDR1 and CDR2: DFQATT and SNEGSKA (reference sequence). CDR3 protein: CSAARGGASYEQYF. In DNA form, the CDR3 reads TGCAGTGCTGCCAGGGGGGGGGCTTCCTACGAGCAGTACTTC.

Ten or more counts support this clonotype. V usage is TRBV20-1 and J usage is TRBJ1-1; tentatively, D is TRBD1 (5 bases). The CDR3 contains 14 residues. CDR1 is DFQATT and CDR2 is SNEGSKA in the germline V gene (reference sequence). Between the trimmed V and J ends, which lost 1 base and 2 bases, there was a span of 11 bases. The CDR3 DNA reads as TGCAGTGCTAGAGTGGGCAGGGCAAACACTGAAGCTTTCTTT. Translated: CSARVGRANTEAFF.

This clonotype was observed many times. J is TRBJ2-2 and V is TRBV5-5, with TRBD2 as a possible D gene (6 bases). The CDR3 is 15 amino acids. V shed 6 bases and J shed 0 bases, with 12 bases lying between them. The V gene's germline CDR1 is SGHKS and CDR2 YYEKEE (reference sequence). DNA for the CDR3: TGTGCCAGCAACCAGCGGGCAACGAACACCGGGGAGCTGTTTTTT. It specifies CASNQRATNTGELFF.

This clonotype was seen repeatedly, ten times or more. The chain uses TRBV5-1 and TRBJ2-1, with D perhaps TRBD2 (6 bases). Trimming took off 0 bases at V and 3 bases at J, with 13 bases between the two ends. The CDR3 has 16 amino acids. Germline V gene sequence: CDR1 SGHRS, CDR2 YFSETQ. CDR3 in amino acids: CASSLDGGSGYNEQFF. CDR3 nucleotides: TGCGCCAGCAGCTTGGACGGGGGATCAGGCTACAATGAGCAGTTCTTC.

Comment on this clonotype: An end of the junction differs from the germline gene, which may be a read error. J is TRBJ2-2 and V is TRBV2; the D gene is possibly TRBD1 (6 bases). Germline assignment: CDR1 SNHLY and CDR2 FYNNEI. The CDR3 length is 13 residues. CDR3 region: CAGSYRETGELFF. The CDR3 DNA is TGTGCCGGCAGTTACAGGGAAACCGGGGAGCTGTTTTTT.

This clonotype appeared many times. The chain links TRBV20-1 to TRBJ1-2; D unclear. Trimming shortened V by 3 bases and J by 2 bases, and 10 bases separated the two germline ends. The CDR3 is 13 amino acids. Germline CDR1 is DFQATT and CDR2 is SNEGSKA (reference sequence). The CDR3 DNA is TGCAGTGCTAGTCTCCAGACGAACTATGGCTACACCTTC. It encodes CSASLQTNYGYTF.

This clonotype was recorded at least ten times. The chain combines TRBV29-1 with TRBJ1-2; D is unresolved. The CDR3 consists of 13 residues. Trimming cost V 4 bases and J 10 bases, with 19 bases left between them. Per germline, CDR1 SQVTM and CDR2 ANQGSEA. CDR3 protein: CSVVPRKGLDYTF. CDR3 coding DNA: TGCAGCGTTGTGCCCCGGAAAGGTCTGGACTACACCTTC. The full variable domain, its missing parts supplied by reference TRBV29-1 and TRBJ1-2, is SAVISQKPSRDICQRGTSLTIQCQVDSQVTMMFWYRQQPGQSLTLIATANQGSEATYESGFVIDKFPISRPNLTFSTLTVSNMSPEDSSIYLCSVVPRKGLDYTFGSGTRLTVV.

This clonotype was recorded many times. V and J are TRBV25-1 and TRBJ2-1; D call uncertain. V was trimmed by 2 bases and J by 4 bases, leaving 9 bases between them. CDR1 and CDR2 from the germline V gene are MGHDK and SYGVNS. The CDR3 totals 14 residues. The CDR3 sequence: CASSEPDTYNEQFF. CDR3 coding DNA: TGTGCCAGCAGTGAACCGGATACTTACAATGAGCAGTTCTTC.

This clonotype was counted many times. The chain has TRBV6-6 and TRBJ1-4; TRBD1 might be the D (6 bases). The V gene lost 6 bases and the J gene lost 7 bases, with 15 bases spanning the gap. Germline assignment: CDR1 MNHNY and CDR2 SVGAGI (reference sequence). The CDR3 has 14 residues. CDR3 sequence reads: CASRLQGKGEKLFF. CDR3 nucleotides: TGTGCCAGCAGATTACAGGGAAAGGGTGAAAAACTGTTTTTT.

This clonotype was detected many times. The chain combines TRBV7-2 with TRBJ1-2; the match to TRBD1 covers 8 bases. Germline assignment: CDR1 SGHTA and CDR2 FQGNSA. V was clipped by 5 bases and J by 5 bases; unmatched bases: 7. The CDR3 is 14 residues long. DNA of the CDR3: TGTGCCAGCAGCGCACAGGGGGTAGTGTATGGCTACACCTTC. Translated, it gives CASSAQGVVYGYTF.